These 19 T cell receptor beta chains share one sample of origin, sequenced in a study of control samples from healthy donors and cancer patients. The table came from immunoSEQ multiplex PCR; TCRdb's copy has only in-frame clones and leaves some out. The data contain 190,000 or so clones, approximately 92% of them singletons. The specimen was blood. These receptors all come from a man between 18 and 35 years old in good health.

V and J are TRBV21-1 and TRBJ2-7; the table's D call TRBD2 went unverified against the DNA. TRBV21-1 is a pseudogene. This CDR3 region has 17 residues. The CDR3 region has the DNA TGTGCCAGCAGCATCCCCCGGTCACTAGCGGGGGTCTACGAGCAGTACTTC. It yields the protein CASSIPRSLAGVYEQYF.

The CDR3 is CASSLGLAYNEQFF. CDR3 coding DNA: TGTGCCAGCAGCCTGGGACTAGCCTACAATGAGCAGTTCTTC. The chain uses TRBV21-1 and TRBJ2-1; the table gives TRBD2 as D, unverified against the DNA. TRBV21-1 is assigned pseudogene status. The CDR3 is made up of 14 amino acids.

Here the CDR3 reads CAISDSIPSGEYNEQFF. The CDR3 DNA sequence: TGTGCCATCAGTGACTCCATCCCTAGCGGGGAATACAATGAGCAGTTCTTC. The chain uses TRBV10-3 and TRBJ2-1; 9 bases agree with TRBD2. Germline V gene lookup returns CDR1 ENHRY and CDR2 SYGVKD. V lost 3 bases and J lost 4; bases outside the gene matches: 10. CDR3 length: 17 amino acids.

The chain is built from TRBV23-1 and TRBJ2-5; 16 bases line up with TRBD2. TRBV23-1 is noted as an ORF with a role that remains uncertain. Unmatched junction bases numbered 5, after V lost 2 bases and J lost 2 bases. The CDR3 is 18 residues long. The CDR3 nucleotides read TGCGCCAGCAGTCAACAAGGGACTAGCGGGGGGGCACAAGAGACCCAGTACTTC. Translation: CASSQQGTSGGAQETQYF.

In its sample, this clone was seen once. The chain has TRBV6-2 or TRBV6-3 and TRBJ1-3; perhaps TRBD1 as D (6 bases). CDR1 and CDR2 (germline): MNHEY, SVGEGT. The CDR3 covers 17 residues. Trimming left V 6 bases short and J 0 bases short, with 18 bases between. CDR3 sequence reads: CASSSIPGQSSGNTIYF. The CDR3 DNA is TGTGCCAGCAGCTCAATCCCGGGACAAAGCTCTGGAAACACCATATATTTT.

Concerning this clone itself: This same CDR3 is encoded by further DNA sequences in the sample. This CDR3 reads CASSQNSEETQYF. CDR3 coding DNA: TGTGCCAGCAGCCAAAACTCTGAAGAGACCCAGTACTTC. This chain connects TRBV3-1 (or the pseudogene TRBV3-2) to TRBJ2-5; D gene unclear. V was cut by 2 bases and J by 3 bases, with 7 bases left in between. Germline V gives CDR1 LGHDT, CDR2 YNNKEL (reference sequence). The CDR3 is 13 residues long.

The V call is TRBV15, the J call TRBJ2-7, with D tentatively TRBD2 (5 bases). The CDR3 loop spans 16 amino acids. The V end lost 5 bases, the J end lost 5 bases, and 22 bases lay between the germline ends. Germline lookup yields CDR1 LNHNV and CDR2 YYDKDF (reference sequence). CDR3 nucleotide sequence: TGTGCCACCAGCCCCCGCGGAGACCGAGGGTACCACGAGCAGTACTTC. Protein: CATSPRGDRGYHEQYF.

V and J are TRBV27 and TRBJ1-1, with 7 bases aligning to TRBD1. Germline V gene data show CDR1 as MNHEY and CDR2 as SMNVEV (reference sequence). The CDR3 consists of 14 residues. J gave up 3 bases and V 5 bases, and 6 bases lay outside the gene matches. The CDR3 loop reads CASSVTGWDTEAFF. CDR3 DNA sequence: TGTGCCAGCAGTGTGACAGGGTGGGACACTGAAGCTTTCTTT.

The chain couples TRBV30 to TRBJ1-6; 9 nucleotides agree with TRBD1. The J segment lost 7 bases and the V segment lost 3 bases, leaving 7 bases of the junction unmatched. Germline lookup yields CDR1 GTSNPN and CDR2 SVGIG (reference sequence). This CDR3 is built from 15 residues. Here the CDR3 reads CAWRVRDRANSPLHF. DNA of the CDR3: TGTGCCTGGAGGGTCCGGGACAGGGCAAATTCACCCCTCCACTTT. Variable domain in full (rest from reference TRBV30 and TRBJ1-6): SQTIHQWPATLVQPVGSPLSLECTVEGTSNPNLYWYRQAAGRGLQLLFYSVGIGQISSEVPQNLSASRPQDRQFILSSKKLLLSDSGFYLCAWRVRDRANSPLHFGNGTRLTVT.

J is TRBJ1-6 and V is TRBV23-1; D ambiguous. TRBV23-1 is reported as an ORF; its role is uncertain. Trimming removed 0 bases at V and 6 bases at J, with 9 bases between. This CDR3 has 15 residues. CDR3 DNA: TGCGCCAGCAGTCAATCTGTCCCGTCTAATTCACCCCTCCACTTT. This codes for CASSQSVPSNSPLHF.

The V and J genes are TRBV5-1 and TRBJ1-3, with 11 bases that match TRBD1. The CDR3 consists of 15 residues. Per germline, CDR1 SGHRS and CDR2 YFSETQ. Trimming took 4 bases from V and 4 from J; bases not matched to a gene: 4. CDR3 sequence (DNA): TGCGCCAGCAGCCTGGGACAGGGGGTAGGAAACACCATATATTTT. As protein: CASSLGQGVGNTIYF. Full variable domain (missing parts from reference TRBV5-1 and TRBJ1-3): KAGVTQTPRYLIKTRGQQVTLSCSPISGHRSVSWYQQTPGQGLQFLFEYFSETQRNKGNFPGRFSGRQFSNSRSEMNVSTLELGDSALYLCASSLGQGVGNTIYFGEGSWLTVV.

A note on this clone: At the DNA level, this CDR3 is encoded by other sequences in the same sample as well. The chain is built from TRBV5-4 and TRBJ2-7; D may correspond to TRBD1 or TRBD2 (5 bases each). Germline V gene data show CDR1 as SGHNT and CDR2 as YYREEE (reference sequence). Trimming pared 4 bases from V and 4 bases from J, leaving 15 bases between. This CDR3 has 14 residues. The CDR3 loop is CASSLDQGPYEQYF. The CDR3 region has the DNA TGTGCCAGCAGCCTGGACCAGGGACCTTACGAGCAGTACTTC.

The rearrangement links TRBV21-1 to TRBJ1-1. TRBV21-1 is a known pseudogene. The CDR3 is 16 residues long. The CDR3 sequence is CASSRKLGGEDTEAFF. In DNA form, the CDR3 reads TGTGCCAGCAGCAGAAAGTTGGGAGGGGAGGACACTGAAGCTTTCTTT.

This chain uses TRBV6-1 with TRBJ2-2; D remains ambiguous. The CDR3 is 15 amino acids. CDR1 and CDR2 from the germline V gene are MNHNS and SASEGT. V was cut by 2 bases and J by 0 bases, with 7 bases left in between. CDR3 amino acids: CASSERPSNTGELFF. In DNA, the CDR3 is TGTGCCAGCAGTGAACGACCATCGAACACCGGGGAGCTGTTTTTT.

The chain employs TRBV7-9 and TRBJ1-1; 8 bases agree with TRBD1. Germline assignment: CDR1 SEHNR and CDR2 FQNEAQ (reference sequence). The CDR3 contains 14 residues. V dropped 4 bases and J dropped 1; count of bases not matched to a gene: 2. In nucleotides, the CDR3 is TGTGCCAGCAGCTCACAGGGGGAGAACACTGAAGCTTTCTTT. Amino acids: CASSSQGENTEAFF.

The chain carries TRBV30 and TRBJ1-1; TRBD1 might be the D (5 bases). Germline V gene data show CDR1 as GTSNPN and CDR2 as SVGIG (reference sequence). The ends were cut back, 3 bases at V and 7 bases at J, with 18 bases in the middle. The CDR3 loop spans 14 amino acids. The CDR3 loop is CAWSPLRGIVEAFF. The CDR3 nucleotides are TGTGCCTGGAGCCCCCTTCGGGGGATTGTTGAAGCTTTCTTT.

This clone has just one count. V usage is TRBV12-2 and J usage is TRBJ1-4; the table's D gene call, TRBD1, was not cross checked with the DNA. TRBV12-2 counts as a pseudogene. The CDR3 loop spans 15 amino acids. CDR3 sequence reads: CASRSQTGEGEKLFF. DNA of the CDR3: TGTGCAAGTCGCTCACAGACAGGGGAAGGAGAAAAACTGTTTTTT.

This chain uses TRBV2 with TRBJ1-1, with 10 positions matching TRBD1. V trimming: 8 bases; J trimming: 5 bases; junction bases outside the gene matches: 5. The CDR3 has 13 residues. Germline V CDR1 and CDR2: SNHLY, FYNNEI. CDR3 sequence: CASGRTGGTEAFF. The CDR3 DNA is TGTGCCAGCGGAAGGACAGGGGGGACTGAAGCTTTCTTT.

This rearrangement joins TRBV10-3 to TRBJ1-1, with TRBD1 identical over 7 bases. Germline loops: CDR1 ENHRY, CDR2 SYGVKD. The CDR3 length is 15 residues. The ends lost 6 bases at V and 0 bases at J; junction bases unmatched: 7. CDR3 DNA sequence: TGTGCCATCAGAACCACAGGGACAGTGAACACTGAAGCTTTCTTT. Its protein is CAIRTTGTVNTEAFF.